The present T cell receptor (beta chain) was sequenced within a study of spatial heterogeneity in lung cancer. Overall study: The study consistently detected more beta-chain than alpha-chain sequences.

Germline V gene data show CDR1 as LNHDA and CDR2 as SQIVND (reference sequence). The CDR3 extends over 20 amino acids. Unmatched junction bases numbered 22, after V lost 7 bases and J lost 4 bases. One entry per CDR3 protein, called by TCRdb with MiXCR from the 5' RACE reads. The table includes approximately 2,000 distinct CDR3 sequences, approximately 7.8% detected once. Time point noted: sample taken at primary tumor resection. Sequencing covered unsorted whole RNA taken from tumor, nontumor lung or frozen PBMC. By frequency in the sample, this clonotype is medium-sized. This beta chain turned up in a library designed for alpha chains; as an off-target read, its abundance says little.

Sequences were derived from normal lung tissue next to the tumor, sampled at surgery. The chain uses TRBV19 and TRBJ2-2; 9 nucleotides match TRBD2. The sequence was obtained from a male donor with early-stage non-small cell lung cancer. This chain's CDR3 is CASISKGTDPVAGATGELFF. The CDR3 DNA reads as TGTGCCAGTATCTCGAAAGGGACAGACCCTGTAGCGGGAGCCACCGGGGAGCTGTTTTTT.